This T cell receptor (beta chain) was captured in a study of low-dose radiotherapy and immunotherapy resistance in tumors. The CDR3 totals 13 residues. Deletions cut 1 base from V and 5 bases from J, with 8 bases between. Germline CDR1 PRHDT, CDR2 FYEKMQ (reference sequence). Time point specified: after trial treatment. Treatment reported: LDRT plus nivolumab, ipilimumab, low-dose cyclophosphamide and aspirin (RACIN trial). Donors were dosed with nivolumab and ipilimumab; they also received aspirin, low-dose cyclophosphamide and low-dose radiotherapy. Eligible patients had advanced solid tumors lacking tumor-infiltrating lymphocytes. By share of the sample, this clonotype is medium-sized. Alpha and beta chains were covered, as first-strand cDNA relied on TRAV- and TRBV-specific primers. Over around 19 PCR cycles, TCRs were amplified from a constant-region primer and V-primer adapter. TCRdb itself ran the reads through MiXCR, one entry per CDR3 protein. The sample has around 33,000 distinct CDR3 sequences; about 53% are singletons.

The chain links TRBV13 to TRBJ1-1; D possibly corresponds to TRBD1 (5 bases). The clonotype was recovered from a male donor with gallbladder cancer. The specimen comprised PBMCs, sampled after low-dose radiotherapy plus immunotherapy. This chain's CDR3 is CASSLARGTEAFF. In nucleotides, the CDR3 is TGTGCCAGCAGCTTAGCCCGGGGGACTGAAGCTTTCTTT.